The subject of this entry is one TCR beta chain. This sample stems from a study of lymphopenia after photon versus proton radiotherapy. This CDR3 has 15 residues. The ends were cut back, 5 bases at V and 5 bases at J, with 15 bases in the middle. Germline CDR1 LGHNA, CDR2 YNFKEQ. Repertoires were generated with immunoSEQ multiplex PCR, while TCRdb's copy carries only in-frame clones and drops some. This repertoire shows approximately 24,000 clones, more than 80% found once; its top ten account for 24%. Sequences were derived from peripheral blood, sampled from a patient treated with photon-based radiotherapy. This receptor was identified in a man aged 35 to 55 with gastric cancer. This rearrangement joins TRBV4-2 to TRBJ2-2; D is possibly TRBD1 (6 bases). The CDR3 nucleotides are TGTGCCAGCAGCGTATCCGGGACATTGACCGGGGAGCTGTTTTTT. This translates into CASSVSGTLTGELFF.